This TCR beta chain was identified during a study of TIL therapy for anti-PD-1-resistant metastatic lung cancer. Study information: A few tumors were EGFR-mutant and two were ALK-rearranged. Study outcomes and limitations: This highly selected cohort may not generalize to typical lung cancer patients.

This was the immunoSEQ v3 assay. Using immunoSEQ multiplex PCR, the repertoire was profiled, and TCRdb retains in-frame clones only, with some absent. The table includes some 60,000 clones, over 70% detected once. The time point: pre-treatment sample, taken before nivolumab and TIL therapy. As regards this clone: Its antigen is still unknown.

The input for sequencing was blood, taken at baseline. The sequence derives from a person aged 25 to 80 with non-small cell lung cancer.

The CDR3 DNA is TGTGCCAGCAGTTACTCTTCAGGGTACGACACTGAAGCTTTCTTT. Translated: CASSYSSGYDTEAFF. V usage is TRBV6-5 and J usage is TRBJ1-1; the D gene is possibly TRBD1 (5 bases). Germline loops: CDR1 MNHEY, CDR2 SVGAGI. Trimming took 0 bases from V and 3 from J, leaving 11 bases between them. This CDR3 has 15 amino acids.